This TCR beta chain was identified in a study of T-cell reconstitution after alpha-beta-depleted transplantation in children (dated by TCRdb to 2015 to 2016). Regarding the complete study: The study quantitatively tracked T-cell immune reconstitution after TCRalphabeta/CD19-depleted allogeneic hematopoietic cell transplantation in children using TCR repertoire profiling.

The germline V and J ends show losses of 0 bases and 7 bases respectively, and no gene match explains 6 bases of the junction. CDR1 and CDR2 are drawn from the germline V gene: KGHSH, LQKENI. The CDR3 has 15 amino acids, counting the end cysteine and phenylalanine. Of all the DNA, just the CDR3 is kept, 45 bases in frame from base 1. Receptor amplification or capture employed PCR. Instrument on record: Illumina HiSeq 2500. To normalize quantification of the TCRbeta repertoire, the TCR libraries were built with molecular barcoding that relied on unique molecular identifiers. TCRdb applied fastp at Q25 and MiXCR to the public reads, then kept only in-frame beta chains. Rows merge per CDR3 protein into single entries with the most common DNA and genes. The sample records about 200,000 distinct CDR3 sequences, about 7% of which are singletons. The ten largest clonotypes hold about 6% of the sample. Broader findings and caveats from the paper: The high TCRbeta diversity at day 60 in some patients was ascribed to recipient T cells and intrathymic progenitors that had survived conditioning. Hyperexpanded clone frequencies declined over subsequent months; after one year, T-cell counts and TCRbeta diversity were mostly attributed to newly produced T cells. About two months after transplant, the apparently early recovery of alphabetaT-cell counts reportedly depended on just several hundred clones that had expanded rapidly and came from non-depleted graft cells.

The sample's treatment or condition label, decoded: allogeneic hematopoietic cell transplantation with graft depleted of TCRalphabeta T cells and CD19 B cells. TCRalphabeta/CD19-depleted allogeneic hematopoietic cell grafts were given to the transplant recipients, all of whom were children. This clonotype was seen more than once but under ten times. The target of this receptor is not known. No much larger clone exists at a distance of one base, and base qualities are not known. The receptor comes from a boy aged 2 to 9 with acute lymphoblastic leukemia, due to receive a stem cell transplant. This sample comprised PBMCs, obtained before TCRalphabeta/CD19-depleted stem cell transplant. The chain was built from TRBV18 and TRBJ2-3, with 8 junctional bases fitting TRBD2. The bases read TGTGCCAGCTCACCACCAGGCCTAGCGGGCCATACGCAGTATTTT. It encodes CASSPPGLAGHTQYF.